Detailed here is one T cell receptor (beta chain). Antigen unknown. Sequencing was performed with immunoSEQ multiplex PCR; in TCRdb, only in-frame clones are kept and a portion is missing. Of 68,000 or so clones listed, around 90% are singletons. This sample is part of a study of cytomegalovirus exposure and HLA in healthy donors. Germline V gene sequence: CDR1 MNHNY, CDR2 SVGAGI (reference sequence). The V and J ends lost 2 bases and 2 bases respectively, with 10 bases between them. CDR3 length: 14 residues. Regarding the study as a whole: Some public TCRs appeared in many individuals, while most sequences were rare. The study designated some 180 TCR beta chains cytomegalovirus-associated. The classifier was said to identify cytomegalovirus status with high specificity and sensitivity.

The source material was PBMCs. The sequence came from a man between 18 and 29 years old in good health and CMV-seronegative. The chain has TRBV6-6 and TRBJ2-7, with D possibly TRBD2 on 6 matching bases. The CDR3 DNA sequence: TGTGCCAGCAGTTACGGAGGGGCCACCTACGAGCAGTACTTC. This sequence encodes CASSYGGATYEQYF.